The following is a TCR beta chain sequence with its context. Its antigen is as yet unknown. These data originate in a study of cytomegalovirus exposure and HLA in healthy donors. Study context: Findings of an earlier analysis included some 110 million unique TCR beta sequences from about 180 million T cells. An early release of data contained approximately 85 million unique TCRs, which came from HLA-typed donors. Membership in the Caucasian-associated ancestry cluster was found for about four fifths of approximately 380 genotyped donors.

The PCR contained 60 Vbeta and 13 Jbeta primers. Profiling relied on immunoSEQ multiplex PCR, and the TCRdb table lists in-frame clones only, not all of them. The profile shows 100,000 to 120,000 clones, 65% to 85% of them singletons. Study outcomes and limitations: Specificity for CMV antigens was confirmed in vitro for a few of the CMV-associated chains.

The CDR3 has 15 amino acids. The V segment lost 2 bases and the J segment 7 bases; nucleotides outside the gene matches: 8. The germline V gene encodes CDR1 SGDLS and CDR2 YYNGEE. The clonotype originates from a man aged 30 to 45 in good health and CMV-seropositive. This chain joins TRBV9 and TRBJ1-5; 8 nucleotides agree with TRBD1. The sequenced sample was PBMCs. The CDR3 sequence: CASSVGQGTSQPQHF. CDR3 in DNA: TGTGCCAGCAGCGTCGGACAGGGAACGTCCCAGCCCCAGCATTTT.